A single sample gave rise to the 32 T cell receptor beta chains below, sequenced in a study of blood T cell repertoires in COVID-19 (dated by TCRdb to about 2020). Library generation was performed with the immunoSEQ multiplex PCR assay. TCRdb's version of the immuneACCESS table is confined to in-frame rearrangements and falls short of the full clone set. An unresolved V gene accounts for under half of the shortfall where checked; the remainder is of unknown origin. This sample comprises fewer than 250,000 clones, 70% to 90% of them detected only once. Of the sample, under 4.5% falls within the top ten clones. The sample comprised peripheral blood. The receptors shown here come from a man over 45 with acute or convalescent COVID-19.

The gene calls are TRBV6-5 and TRBJ1-2; 9 bases align to TRBD1. CDR3 length: 15 residues. Germline CDR1 is MNHEY and CDR2 is SVGAGI. V was clipped by 6 bases and J by 0 bases; unmatched bases: 5. The CDR3 DNA is TGTGCCAGCAGACAGGACAGGGGTCCTAACTATGGCTACACCTTC. Encoded protein: CASRQDRGPNYGYTF.

Written as DNA, the CDR3 is TGTGCCTGGAGAAGGACTAGCGGCGGGGAGCTGTTTTTT. Its translation: CAWRRTSGGELFF. V gene TRBV30 combines with J gene TRBJ2-2; 10 nucleotides align to TRBD2. Losses at the gene ends were 3 bases for V and 7 bases for J; bases not matched to a gene: 2. Germline-derived CDR1 and CDR2 are GTSNPN and SVGIG (reference sequence). The length of the CDR3 is 13 residues.

The CDR3: CAIRDSGVETQYF. The CDR3 DNA follows: TGTGCCATCAGGGACAGCGGCGTAGAGACCCAGTACTTC. The V and J genes are TRBV10-3 and TRBJ2-5, with D tentatively TRBD1 (6 bases). V was trimmed by 6 bases and J by 4 bases, leaving 12 bases between them. The length of the CDR3 is 13 residues. From germline, CDR1 is ENHRY and CDR2 SYGVKD.

The chain couples TRBV16 to TRBJ1-3; maybe TRBD1 (5 bases). This CDR3 region has 16 residues. Germline V gene lookup returns CDR1 KGHSY and CDR2 FQNENV. V dropped 2 bases and J dropped 4 bases, with 15 bases sitting between them. The CDR3 sequence: CASSQAGPKPGNTIYF. CDR3 in DNA: TGTGCCAGCAGCCAAGCGGGGCCGAAGCCCGGAAACACCATATATTTT.

Here the CDR3 reads CASSSRPGDAFF. CDR3 coding DNA: TGTGCCAGCAGCTCTCGGCCGGGGGACGCTTTCTTT. The chain couples TRBV5-6 to TRBJ1-1; D perhaps matches TRBD1 (5 bases). This CDR3 comprises 12 residues. Germline V gene sequence: CDR1 SGHDT, CDR2 YYEEEE. Trimming removed 3 bases from V and 11 bases from J, with 14 bases in between.

This chain's CDR3 is CASSLGDYEQYF. As DNA, the CDR3 is TGCGCCAGCAGTCTAGGGGACTACGAGCAGTACTTC. The chain uses TRBV10-2 and TRBJ2-7, with D possibly being TRBD1 (5 bases). CDR1 is WSHSY, CDR2 SAAADI, per germline. This CDR3 has 12 amino acids. V shed 5 bases and J shed 3 bases, with 8 bases lying between them.

The chain employs TRBV30 and TRBJ1-4; 10 nucleotides agree with TRBD1. The CDR3 sequence is 15 residues long. Unmatched junction bases numbered 6, after V lost 2 bases and J lost 6 bases. Germline CDR1 reads GTSNPN; CDR2 reads SVGIG (reference sequence). CDR3 sequence: CAWSSLGTGDEKLFF. CDR3 nucleotide sequence: TGTGCCTGGAGTTCCCTCGGGACAGGGGATGAAAAACTGTTTTTT. The whole variable domain, remainder taken from reference TRBV30 and TRBJ1-4, is SQTIHQWPATLVQPVGSPLSLECTVEGTSNPNLYWYRQAAGRGLQLLFYSVGIGQISSEVPQNLSASRPQDRQFILSSKKLLLSDSGFYLCAWSSLGTGDEKLFFGSGTQLSVL.

The V gene is TRBV5-6, the J gene TRBJ1-2, with 9 bases fitting TRBD1. J gave up 3 bases and V 3 bases, and 9 bases lay outside the gene matches. Germline loops: CDR1 SGHDT, CDR2 YYEEEE. CDR3 size: 16 residues. DNA for the CDR3: TGTGCCAGCAGCTCGCCCGGACAGGGGAGGCACTATGGCTACACCTTC. Translation gives CASSSPGQGRHYGYTF.

The chain combines TRBV12-3 or TRBV12-4 with TRBJ2-1; D gene uncertain. V was cut by 5 bases and J by 10 bases, with 12 bases left in between. The length of the CDR3 is 12 residues. CDR3 sequence (DNA): TGTGCCAGCAGTCCCAGCGTTTTCGAGCAGTTCTTC. Translating gives CASSPSVFEQFF.

J is TRBJ1-3 and V is TRBV18, with TRBD1 matching 7 bases. Germline lookup yields CDR1 KGHSH and CDR2 LQKENI. The V and J ends lost 9 bases and 0 bases, in that order; junction bases with no gene match: 11. This CDR3 is 16 amino acids long. This chain's CDR3 is CARIAQGIGSGNTIYF. The CDR3, as DNA: TGTGCCAGGATCGCACAGGGGATAGGCTCTGGAAACACCATATATTTT.

This chain links TRBV6-5 with TRBJ1-6; D gene uncertain. The CDR3 has 15 amino acids. Trimming removed 5 bases at V and 6 bases at J, with 14 bases between. Germline CDR1 MNHEY, CDR2 SVGAGI. The CDR3 nucleotides read TGTGCCAGCAGTACCTACCCAGCGGTTAATTCACCCCTCCACTTT. Translated, it gives CASSTYPAVNSPLHF.

This rearrangement joins TRBV2 to TRBJ1-5; no firm D call. The germline V and J ends were trimmed by 4 bases and 0 bases, with 4 bases remaining between them. The CDR3 loop spans 13 amino acids. Germline V gene sequence: CDR1 SNHLY, CDR2 FYNNEI. In DNA, the CDR3 is TGTGCCAGCAGTGTAAATAGCAATCAGCCCCAGCATTTT. Residues: CASSVNSNQPQHF. The variable domain in full, completed from reference TRBV2 and TRBJ1-5, reads EPEVTQTPSHQVTQMGQEVILRCVPISNHLYFYWYRQILGQKVEFLVSFYNNEISEKSEIFDDQFSVERPDGSNFTLKIRSTKLEDSAMYFCASSVNSNQPQHFGDGTRLSIL.

The CDR3 DNA is TGTGCCAGCAGCCCCGGAACAGGGGGGGTAGCAACTAATGAAAAACTGTTTTTT. This sequence encodes CASSPGTGGVATNEKLFF. The genes are TRBV4-2 and TRBJ1-4, with TRBD1 identical over 8 bases. Germline loops: CDR1 LGHNA, CDR2 YNFKEQ. The CDR3 runs to 18 residues. The V gene end was trimmed by 4 bases and the J gene end by 0 bases; junction bases not matched to a gene: 10.

The chain uses TRBV9 and TRBJ2-1; no definite D call. CDR1 and CDR2 (germline): SGDLS, YYNGEE. CDR3 size: 14 residues. V shed 3 bases and J shed 6 bases, with 13 bases lying between them. The CDR3 coding sequence is TGTGCCAGCAGCGGCAGGTGGAATGGCAATGAGCAGTTCTTC. Translation: CASSGRWNGNEQFF. The whole variable domain, filled in from reference TRBV9 and TRBJ2-1, reads DSGVTQTPKHLITATGQRVTLRCSPRSGDLSVYWYQQSLDQGLQFLIQYYNGEERAKGNILERFSAQQFPDLHSELNLSSLELGDSALYFCASSGRWNGNEQFFGPGTRLTVL.

V and J are TRBV28 and TRBJ1-1; 7 bases are shared with TRBD1. Per germline, CDR1 MDHEN and CDR2 SYDVKM. The CDR3 sequence is 15 residues long. V lost 5 bases, J lost 0 bases, and 6 bases stayed unmatched. CDR3 region: CASSTGTALNTEAFF. The CDR3 DNA reads TGTGCCAGCAGTACGGGGACAGCCCTGAACACTGAAGCTTTCTTT.

The rearrangement joins TRBV5-1 to TRBJ2-5, with D possibly being TRBD2 (6 bases). Germline values: CDR1 SGHRS, CDR2 YFSETQ. V lost 4 bases, J lost 5 bases, and 12 bases lay in between. CDR3 length equals 13 residues. In DNA form, the CDR3 reads TGCGCCAGCAGCGCGGGGCCCCGGGAGACCCAGTACTTC. It translates to CASSAGPRETQYF.

This clone was recorded only once. J is TRBJ2-5 and V is TRBV11-3; TRBD1 might be the D (6 bases). CDR1 and CDR2 (germline): SGHNT, YENEEA. This CDR3 spans 15 amino acids. V was pared by 0 bases and J by 1 base, with 9 bases between. The chain's CDR3 is CASSLEGQFQETQYF. In DNA form, the CDR3 reads TGTGCCAGCAGCTTAGAAGGACAGTTCCAAGAGACCCAGTACTTC.

The rearrangement uses TRBV10-3 and TRBJ1-5, with a possible D match to TRBD1 (6 bases). V was trimmed by 3 bases and J by 5 bases, leaving 11 bases between them. The CDR3 has 14 amino acids. CDR1 is ENHRY and CDR2 is SYGVKD in the germline V gene. CDR3 loop: CAISDRQGYQPQHF. In nucleotides, the CDR3 is TGTGCCATCAGTGACCGGCAGGGGTATCAGCCCCAGCATTTT.

The rearrangement uses TRBV7-9 and TRBJ2-7, with 7 positions matching TRBD1. V gave up 5 bases and J gave up 4 bases; unmatched junction bases: 8. CDR1 is SEHNR and CDR2 is FQNEAQ in the germline V gene (reference sequence). CDR3 length: 14 amino acids. DNA of the CDR3: TGTGCCAGCAGCGGGACAGCTGACTTTTACGAGCAGTACTTC. Amino acid sequence: CASSGTADFYEQYF.

This chain uses TRBV5-1 with TRBJ2-7, with 11 bases lining up with TRBD1. Germline CDR1 SGHRS, CDR2 YFSETQ. This CDR3 is built from 17 residues. Trimming cost V 6 bases and J 4 bases; bases outside gene matches: 15. DNA for the CDR3: TGCGCCAGCAACTGGGGTTATGGGACAGGGGGTATGTACGAGCAGTACTTC. This translates into CASNWGYGTGGMYEQYF.

V gene TRBV6-5 combines with J gene TRBJ1-5; no reliable D call. The CDR3 is made up of 13 amino acids. Trimming cost V 4 bases and J 0 bases, with 4 bases left between them. The germline gives CDR1 MNHEY, CDR2 SVGAGI. CDR3 loop: CASSSYSNQPQHF. DNA of the CDR3: TGTGCCAGCAGTTCGTATAGCAATCAGCCCCAGCATTTT.

The chain couples TRBV5-4 to TRBJ1-2; no definite D call. Looked up from germline, CDR1 is SGHNT and CDR2 is YYREEE (reference sequence). The CDR3 has 12 amino acids. Trimming stripped 3 bases from V and 8 bases from J, with 11 bases between. The CDR3 sequence: CASSSEDQGYTF. CDR3 DNA sequence: TGTGCCAGCAGCTCCGAGGATCAGGGCTACACCTTC.

The V call is TRBV7-9, the J call TRBJ1-1; D unresolved. V gave up 6 bases and J gave up 5 bases, with 13 bases separating them. Germline CDR1 SEHNR, CDR2 FQNEAQ (reference sequence). The CDR3 spans 13 residues. Here the CDR3 DNA reads TGTGCCAGCAGTCAGACGTCGGGGACTGAAGCTTTCTTT. As protein: CASSQTSGTEAFF.

A note on this clone: Other DNA sequences in the same sample also yield this CDR3. The chain combines TRBV3-1 (or the pseudogene TRBV3-2) with TRBJ1-2, with D unresolved. Per the germline V gene, CDR1 is LGHDT and CDR2 is YNNKEL (reference sequence). Trimming took 0 bases from V and 3 from J, leaving 11 bases between them. CDR3 length equals 15 residues. The CDR3 sequence is CASSQDDNSDYGYTF. CDR3 nucleotides: TGTGCCAGCAGCCAAGATGACAATTCGGACTATGGCTACACCTTC.

The rearrangement joins TRBV7-9 to TRBJ2-1; the match to TRBD2 covers 10 bases. CDR1 and CDR2 (germline): SEHNR, FQNEAQ (reference sequence). J gave up 7 bases and V 0 bases, and 3 bases lay outside the gene matches. The CDR3 runs to 15 residues. The CDR3 is CASSLASGRSNEQFF. Here the CDR3 DNA reads TGTGCCAGCAGCTTAGCTAGCGGGAGGTCGAATGAGCAGTTCTTC. Variable domain in full (rest from reference TRBV7-9 and TRBJ2-1): DTGVSQNPRHKITKRGQNVTFRCDPISEHNRLYWYRQTLGQGPEFLTYFQNEAQLEKSRLLSDRFSAERPKGSFSTLEIQRTEQGDSAMYLCASSLASGRSNEQFFGPGTRLTVL.

About this clone: One end of the junction fails to match germline, which may point to a read error. The chain is built from TRBV3-1 (or the pseudogene TRBV3-2) and TRBJ1-4; maybe TRBD1 (6 bases). Germline V gives CDR1 LGHDT, CDR2 YNNKEL (reference sequence). The CDR3 is 17 residues long. This CDR3 reads CASSQGSNQGGNEKLFF. Here the CDR3 DNA reads TGTGCCAGCAGCCAAGGAAGTAACCAAGGGGGTAATGAGAAACTGTTTTTT.

This chain uses TRBV6-6 with TRBJ2-1; the D is unclear. Germline-derived CDR1 and CDR2 are MNHNY and SVGAGI (reference sequence). This CDR3 has 12 residues. Trimming took off 2 bases at V and 7 bases at J, with 6 bases between the two ends. In DNA, the CDR3 is TGTGCCAGCAGTTACACGGGTAATGAGCAGTTCTTC. Residues: CASSYTGNEQFF.

The rearrangement joins TRBV7-9 to TRBJ1-3; no clear D gene. Trimming cost V 5 bases and J 0 bases, with 11 bases left between them. CDR3 length: 15 residues. Germline lookup yields CDR1 SEHNR and CDR2 FQNEAQ (reference sequence). The CDR3 DNA reads TGTGCCAGCAGCCCCGTAATGGCCTCTGGAAACACCATATATTTT. Translation: CASSPVMASGNTIYF.

The chain employs TRBV6-5 and TRBJ1-4; weak D call: TRBD1 (6 bases). This CDR3 has 15 residues. The V gene lost 6 bases and the J gene lost 8 bases, with 19 bases spanning the gap. CDR1 and CDR2 from the germline V gene are MNHEY and SVGAGI. For the CDR3, the DNA is TGTGCCAGCAGCCCGAGGGGGGGGAATCGGGAAAAACTGTTTTTT. It encodes CASSPRGGNREKLFF.

The rearrangement joins TRBV7-2 to TRBJ2-7; 9 nucleotides match TRBD1. CDR1 is SGHTA, CDR2 FQGNSA, per germline. The CDR3 contains 16 residues. J gave up 0 bases and V 4 bases, and 7 bases lay outside the gene matches. CDR3 coding DNA: TGTGCCAGCAGCTCGAGGGGACAGGGAAGCTCCTACGAGCAGTACTTC. Translating gives CASSSRGQGSSYEQYF.

This clone was recorded only once. The chain joins TRBV5-1 to TRBJ1-5; no firm D call. The CDR3 has 16 residues. The V gene lost 0 bases and the J gene lost 1 base, with 11 bases spanning the gap. The germline gives CDR1 SGHRS, CDR2 YFSETQ. The CDR3 region is CASSLGLGGSNQPQHF. In DNA, the CDR3 is TGCGCCAGCAGCTTGGGGCTGGGAGGGAGCAATCAGCCCCAGCATTTT.

This clone was picked up a small number of times. CDR3 sequence: CASSLTPENTEAFF. CDR3 nucleotide sequence: TGTGCCAGCAGCTTGACTCCCGAGAACACTGAAGCTTTCTTT. The V gene is TRBV5-4, the J gene TRBJ1-1; D gene unclear. Germline V gene lookup returns CDR1 SGHNT and CDR2 YYREEE (reference sequence). Trimming left V 1 base short and J 1 base short, with 8 bases between. This CDR3 region has 14 residues. Combining the CDR3 with reference TRBV5-4 and TRBJ1-1 gives the whole variable domain ETGVTQSPTHLIKTRGQQVTLRCSSQSGHNTVSWYQQALGQGPQFIFQYYREEENGRGNFPPRFSGLQFPNYSSELNVNALELDDSALYLCASSLTPENTEAFFGQGTRLTVV.